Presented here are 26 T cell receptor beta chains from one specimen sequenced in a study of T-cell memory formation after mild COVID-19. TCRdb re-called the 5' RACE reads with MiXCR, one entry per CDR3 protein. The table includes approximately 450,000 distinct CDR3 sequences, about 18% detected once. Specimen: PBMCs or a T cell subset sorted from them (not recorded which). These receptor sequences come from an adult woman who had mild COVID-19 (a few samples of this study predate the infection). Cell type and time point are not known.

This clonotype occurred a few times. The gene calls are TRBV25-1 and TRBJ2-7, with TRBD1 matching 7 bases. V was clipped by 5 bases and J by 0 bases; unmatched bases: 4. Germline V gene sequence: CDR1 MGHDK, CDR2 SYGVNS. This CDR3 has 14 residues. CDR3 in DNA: TGTGCCAGCAGTATGACAGGGAGCTCCTACGAGCAGTACTTC. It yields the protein CASSMTGSSYEQYF.

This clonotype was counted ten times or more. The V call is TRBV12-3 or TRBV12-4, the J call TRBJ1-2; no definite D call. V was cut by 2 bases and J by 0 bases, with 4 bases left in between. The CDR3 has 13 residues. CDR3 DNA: TGTGCCAGCAGTTTAACAGCTAACTATGGCTACACCTTC. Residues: CASSLTANYGYTF.

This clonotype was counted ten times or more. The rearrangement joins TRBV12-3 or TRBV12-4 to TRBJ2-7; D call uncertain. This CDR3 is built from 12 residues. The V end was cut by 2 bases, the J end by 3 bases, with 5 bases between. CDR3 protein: CASSLSNYEQYF. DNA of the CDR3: TGTGCCAGCAGTTTATCGAACTACGAGCAGTACTTC.

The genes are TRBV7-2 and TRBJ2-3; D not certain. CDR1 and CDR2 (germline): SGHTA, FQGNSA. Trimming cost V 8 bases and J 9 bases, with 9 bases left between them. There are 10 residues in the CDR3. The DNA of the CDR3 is TGTGCCAGCGGTTCCATGACGCAGTATTTT. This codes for CASGSMTQYF.

CDR3 loop: CASSQIGVPNTEAFF. In nucleotides, the CDR3 is TGTGCCAGCAGTCAGATCGGTGTCCCGAACACTGAAGCTTTCTTT. The genes are TRBV6-2 or TRBV6-3 and TRBJ1-1; no clear D gene. The CDR3 has 15 residues. Trimming removed 5 bases from V and 1 base from J, with 14 bases in between. The germline V gene encodes CDR1 MNHEY and CDR2 SVGEGT.

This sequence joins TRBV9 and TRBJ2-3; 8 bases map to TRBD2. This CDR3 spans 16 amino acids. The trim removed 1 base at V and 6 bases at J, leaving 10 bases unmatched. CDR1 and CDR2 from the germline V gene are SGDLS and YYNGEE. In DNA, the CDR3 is TGTGCCAGCAGCGTACCGGACGAGCGGGGGAGGGATACGCAGTATTTT. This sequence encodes CASSVPDERGRDTQYF.

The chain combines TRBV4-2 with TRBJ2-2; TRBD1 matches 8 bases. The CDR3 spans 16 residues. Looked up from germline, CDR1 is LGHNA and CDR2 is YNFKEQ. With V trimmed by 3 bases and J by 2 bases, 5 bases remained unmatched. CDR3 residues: CASSHGQGPNTGELFF. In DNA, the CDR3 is TGTGCCAGCAGCCACGGACAGGGACCTAACACCGGGGAGCTGTTTTTT.

CDR3 sequence reads: CASSPRTTNTEAFF. CDR3 coding DNA: TGTGCCAGCTCACCTCGAACAACGAACACTGAAGCTTTCTTT. The chain is built from TRBV18 and TRBJ1-1; no firm D call. CDR1 KGHSH and CDR2 LQKENI come from the germline V gene. V was cut by 3 bases and J by 1 base, with 9 bases left in between. The CDR3 runs to 14 residues.

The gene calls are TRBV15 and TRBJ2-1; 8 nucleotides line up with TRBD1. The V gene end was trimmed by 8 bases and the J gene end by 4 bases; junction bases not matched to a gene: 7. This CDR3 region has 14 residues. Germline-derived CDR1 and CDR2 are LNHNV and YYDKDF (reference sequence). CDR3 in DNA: TGTGCCACCCTTTCGGACAGGGAATACAATGAGCAGTTCTTC. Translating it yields CATLSDREYNEQFF.

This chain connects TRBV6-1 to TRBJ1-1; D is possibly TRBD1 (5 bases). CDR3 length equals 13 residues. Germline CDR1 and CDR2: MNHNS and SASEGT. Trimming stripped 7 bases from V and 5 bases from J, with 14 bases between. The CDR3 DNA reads TGTGCCAGCACACTTACCCGGGGGACTGAAGCTTTCTTT. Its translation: CASTLTRGTEAFF.

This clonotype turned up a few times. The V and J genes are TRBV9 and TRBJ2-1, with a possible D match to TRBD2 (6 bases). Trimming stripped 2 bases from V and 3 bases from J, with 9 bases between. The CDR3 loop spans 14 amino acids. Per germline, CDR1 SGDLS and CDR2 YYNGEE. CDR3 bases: TGTGCCAGCAGCGTCGGGACTCTCTACAATGAGCAGTTCTTC. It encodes CASSVGTLYNEQFF.

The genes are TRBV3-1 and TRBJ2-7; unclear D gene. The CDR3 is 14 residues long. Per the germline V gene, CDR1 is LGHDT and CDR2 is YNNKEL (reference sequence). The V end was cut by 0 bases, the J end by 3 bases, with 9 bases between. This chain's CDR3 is CASSQDWFNYEQYF. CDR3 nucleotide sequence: TGTGCCAGCAGCCAAGACTGGTTTAACTACGAGCAGTACTTC.

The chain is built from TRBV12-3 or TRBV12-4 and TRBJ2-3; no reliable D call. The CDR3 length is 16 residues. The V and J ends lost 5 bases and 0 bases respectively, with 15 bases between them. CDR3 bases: TGTGCCAGCAGTCTGACCGGCGGCCAAAGCACAGATACGCAGTATTTT. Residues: CASSLTGGQSTDTQYF.

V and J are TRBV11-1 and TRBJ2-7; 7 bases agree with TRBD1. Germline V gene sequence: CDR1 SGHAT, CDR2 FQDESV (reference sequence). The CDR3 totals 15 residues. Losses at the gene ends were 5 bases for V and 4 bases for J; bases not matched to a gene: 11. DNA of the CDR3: TGTGCCAGCAGCGAGAGGGACAGCAAATGGTACGAGCAGTACTTC. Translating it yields CASSERDSKWYEQYF. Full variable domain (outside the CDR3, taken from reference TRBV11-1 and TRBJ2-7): EAEVAQSPRYKITEKSQAVAFWCDPISGHATLYWYRQILGQGPELLVQFQDESVVDDSQLPKDRFSAERLKGVDSTLKIQPAELGDSAMYLCASSERDSKWYEQYFGPGTRLTVT.

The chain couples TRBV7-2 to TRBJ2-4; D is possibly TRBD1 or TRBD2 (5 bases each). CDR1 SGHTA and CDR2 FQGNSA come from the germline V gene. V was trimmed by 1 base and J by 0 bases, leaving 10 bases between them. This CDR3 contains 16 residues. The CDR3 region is CASSLGLGEAKNIQYF. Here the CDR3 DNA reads TGTGCCAGCAGCTTAGGTCTGGGGGAAGCCAAAAACATTCAGTACTTC.

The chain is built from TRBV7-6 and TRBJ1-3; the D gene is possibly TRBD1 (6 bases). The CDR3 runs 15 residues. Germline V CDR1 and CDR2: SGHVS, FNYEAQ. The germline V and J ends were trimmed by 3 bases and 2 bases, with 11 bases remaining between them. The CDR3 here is CASSFGPGAGNTIYF. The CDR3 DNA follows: TGTGCCAGCAGCTTTGGTCCAGGGGCTGGAAACACCATATATTTT.

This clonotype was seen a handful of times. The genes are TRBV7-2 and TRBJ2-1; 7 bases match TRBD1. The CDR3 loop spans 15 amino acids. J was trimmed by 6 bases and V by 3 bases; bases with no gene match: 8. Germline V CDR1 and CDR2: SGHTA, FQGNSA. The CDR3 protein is CASSFTGAGTNEQFF. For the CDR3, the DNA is TGTGCCAGCAGCTTCACAGGGGCCGGAACCAATGAGCAGTTCTTC.

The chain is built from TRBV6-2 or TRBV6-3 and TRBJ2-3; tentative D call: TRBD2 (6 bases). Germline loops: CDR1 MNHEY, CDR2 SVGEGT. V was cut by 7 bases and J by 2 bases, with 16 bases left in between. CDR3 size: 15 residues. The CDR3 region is CASTVLATTTDTQYF. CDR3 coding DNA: TGTGCCAGCACCGTCCTAGCGACTACCACAGATACGCAGTATTTT.

CDR3 bases: TGTGCCAGCAGCCGACAGGGATCAGGCACAGATACGCAGTATTTT. Protein sequence: CASSRQGSGTDTQYF. The rearrangement uses TRBV11-1 and TRBJ2-3, with 7 bases lining up with TRBD1. The J segment lost 1 base and the V segment lost 5 bases, leaving 6 bases of the junction unmatched. This CDR3 has 15 amino acids. Germline V gene lookup returns CDR1 SGHAT and CDR2 FQDESV (reference sequence).

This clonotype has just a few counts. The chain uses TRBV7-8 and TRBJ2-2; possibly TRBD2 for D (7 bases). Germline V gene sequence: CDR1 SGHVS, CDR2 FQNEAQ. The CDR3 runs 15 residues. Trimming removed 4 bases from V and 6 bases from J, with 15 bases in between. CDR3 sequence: CASSSQGGIAGELFF. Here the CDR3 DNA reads TGTGCCAGCAGCTCACAGGGAGGGATAGCCGGGGAGCTGTTTTTT.

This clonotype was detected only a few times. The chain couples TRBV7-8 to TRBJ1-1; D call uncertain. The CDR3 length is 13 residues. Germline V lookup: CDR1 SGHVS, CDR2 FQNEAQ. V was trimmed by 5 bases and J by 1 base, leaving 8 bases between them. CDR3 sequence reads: CASSPLTNTEAFF. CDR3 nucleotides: TGTGCCAGCAGCCCCCTCACGAACACTGAAGCTTTCTTT.

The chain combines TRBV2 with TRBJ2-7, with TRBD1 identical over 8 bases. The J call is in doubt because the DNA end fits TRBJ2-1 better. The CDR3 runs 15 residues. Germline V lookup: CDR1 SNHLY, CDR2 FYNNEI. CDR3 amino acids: CASSDAQGARREQFF. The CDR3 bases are TGTGCCAGCAGTGATGCCCAGGGGGCGCGTCGGGAGCAGTTCTTC.

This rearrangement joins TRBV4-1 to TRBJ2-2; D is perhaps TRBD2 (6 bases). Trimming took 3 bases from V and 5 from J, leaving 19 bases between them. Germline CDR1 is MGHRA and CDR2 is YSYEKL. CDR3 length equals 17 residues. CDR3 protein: CASSQNTGTRRTGELFF. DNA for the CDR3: TGCGCCAGCAGCCAGAATACCGGGACTCGACGAACCGGGGAGCTGTTTTTT.

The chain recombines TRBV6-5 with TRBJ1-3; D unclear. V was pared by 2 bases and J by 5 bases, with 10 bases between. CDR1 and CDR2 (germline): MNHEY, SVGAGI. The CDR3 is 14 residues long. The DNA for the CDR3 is TGTGCCAGCAGTTACGGGTCTTCTCGAAACACCATATATTTT. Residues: CASSYGSSRNTIYF.

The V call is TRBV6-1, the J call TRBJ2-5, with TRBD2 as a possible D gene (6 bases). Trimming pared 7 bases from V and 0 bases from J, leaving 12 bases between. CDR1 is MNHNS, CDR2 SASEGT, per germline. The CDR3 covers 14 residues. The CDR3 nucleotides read TGTGCCAGCACCCTTGGAGGGTACCAAGAGACCCAGTACTTC. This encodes CASTLGGYQETQYF.

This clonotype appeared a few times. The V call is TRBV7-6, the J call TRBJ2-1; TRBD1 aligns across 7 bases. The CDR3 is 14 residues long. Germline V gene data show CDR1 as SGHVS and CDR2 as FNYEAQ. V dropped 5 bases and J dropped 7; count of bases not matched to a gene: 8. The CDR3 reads CASSPGQVRNEQFF. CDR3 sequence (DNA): TGTGCCAGCAGCCCCGGACAGGTTCGGAATGAGCAGTTCTTC. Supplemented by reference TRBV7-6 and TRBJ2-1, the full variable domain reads GAGVSQSPRYKVTKRGQDVALRCDPISGHVSLYWYRQALGQGPEFLTYFNYEAQQDKSGLPNDRFSAERPEGSISTLTIQRTEQRDSAMYRCASSPGQVRNEQFFGPGTRLTVL.